The rows below give T cell receptor beta chains drawn from one sample of a study of shared clonotypes between healthy human individuals. TCRdb keeps only in-frame clones here, not all; method: immunoSEQ multiplex PCR. The data hold under 600,000 clones, with roughly 98% observed a single time. Sample: naive CD8+ T cells sorted from blood. Source of these receptors: a man aged 30 to 45 in good health. Both conserved end residues are part of each CDR3. The D gene is left open where the match is weak. Clone size is shown for a subset of rows, as once, few, many or a class of expanded clone.

j_gene: TRBJ2-3
abundance: NA
v_gene: TRBV7-9
d_gene: TRBD1
CDR3nt: TGTGCCAGCAGCCCGTACAGGGGGCTGGCAGATACGCAGTATTTT
CDR3aa: CASSPYRGLADTQYF

j_gene: TRBJ2-1
abundance: NA
v_gene: TRBV7-9
d_gene: TRBD1
CDR3nt: TGTGCCAGCAGCTTTCCGGGACAGGGCCCTAGTCCCTACAATGAGCAGTTCTTC
CDR3aa: CASSFPGQGPSPYNEQFF

j_gene: TRBJ1-3
abundance: NA
v_gene: TRBV11-2
d_gene: NA
CDR3nt: TGTGCCAGCAGCTTAGAAGACAGATTTCTTTCCCGAAACACCATATATTTT
CDR3aa: CASSLEDRFLSRNTIYF

j_gene: TRBJ2-7
abundance: NA
v_gene: TRBV27
d_gene: NA
CDR3nt: TGTGCCAGCCGGGACTGGTCCTACGAGCAGTACTTC
CDR3aa: CASRDWSYEQYF

j_gene: TRBJ2-7
abundance: NA
v_gene: TRBV2
d_gene: NA
CDR3nt: TGTGCCAGCAGTGGAGACAGGCTCTACGAGCAGTACTTC
CDR3aa: CASSGDRLYEQYF

j_gene: TRBJ1-5
abundance: NA
v_gene: TRBV4-1
d_gene: TRBD1
CDR3nt: TGCGCCAGCAGCCAAGAAGCCGGGACAGCTGCTTATAGCAATCAGCCCCAGCATTTT
CDR3aa: CASSQEAGTAAYSNQPQHF

j_gene: TRBJ1-5
abundance: NA
v_gene: TRBV12-5
d_gene: NA
CDR3nt: TGTGCTAGTAGCGACACGGGAGGTCAGCCCCAGCATTTT
CDR3aa: CASSDTGGQPQHF

j_gene: TRBJ1-3
abundance: NA
v_gene: TRBV28
d_gene: NA
CDR3nt: TGTGCCAGCAGTTTCCCGACAGGTCACTCTGGAAACACCATATATTTT
CDR3aa: CASSFPTGHSGNTIYF

j_gene: TRBJ2-1
abundance: NA
v_gene: TRBV6-5
d_gene: NA
CDR3nt: TGTGCCAGCAGTTCCTCGGGACCTTCCTACAATGAGCAGTTCTTC
CDR3aa: CASSSSGPSYNEQFF

j_gene: TRBJ1-5
abundance: NA
v_gene: TRBV7-2
d_gene: NA
CDR3nt: TGTGCCAGCAGCTCTATCAATCAGCCCCAGCATTTT
CDR3aa: CASSSINQPQHF

j_gene: TRBJ1-4
abundance: NA
v_gene: TRBV5-1
d_gene: NA
CDR3nt: TGCGCCAGCAGTCCGGGGATCGATGAAAAACTGTTTTTT
CDR3aa: CASSPGIDEKLFF

j_gene: TRBJ2-7
abundance: NA
v_gene: TRBV7-9
d_gene: NA
CDR3nt: TGTGCCAGCCTCGGGCCACTCTTGGGTTCCGAGCAGTACTTC
CDR3aa: CASLGPLLGSEQYF

j_gene: TRBJ2-1
abundance: NA
v_gene: TRBV7-9
d_gene: TRBD1
CDR3nt: TGTGCCAGCAGCTGGGGACAGGATTCCTACAATGAGCAGTTCTTC
CDR3aa: CASSWGQDSYNEQFF

j_gene: TRBJ2-7
abundance: NA
v_gene: TRBV20-1
d_gene: NA
CDR3nt: TGCAGTGCTCGATCGGGTGAGCAGTACTTC
CDR3aa: CSARSGEQYF

j_gene: TRBJ2-7
abundance: NA
v_gene: TRBV29-1
d_gene: TRBD2
CDR3nt: TGCAGCGCGGCAGGACAGACTAGCGGGAGGGCCTTCGGGTACGAGCAGTACTTC
CDR3aa: CSAAGQTSGRAFGYEQYF

j_gene: TRBJ2-3
abundance: once
v_gene: TRBV29-1
d_gene: TRBD2
CDR3nt: TGCAGCGTGCTTAGCGGGAGCTCCTCAGATACGCAGTATTTT
CDR3aa: CSVLSGSSSDTQYF

j_gene: TRBJ2-1
abundance: NA
v_gene: TRBV7-6
d_gene: TRBD2
CDR3nt: TGTGCCAGCAGTTGGAGCGGGGGACGGAATGAGCAGTTCTTC
CDR3aa: CASSWSGGRNEQFF

j_gene: TRBJ2-3
abundance: NA
v_gene: TRBV14
d_gene: TRBD2
CDR3nt: TGTGCCAGCAGCCAAGAGAGAGGGATCCCCGGGACTAGCTTCTACTATACGCAGTATTTT
CDR3aa: CASSQERGIPGTSFYYTQYF

j_gene: TRBJ1-3
abundance: NA
v_gene: TRBV10-3
d_gene: TRBD1
CDR3nt: TGTGCCATCACGACCGGGACAGGGGACACCTCCTCTGGAAACACCATATATTTT
CDR3aa: CAITTGTGDTSSGNTIYF

j_gene: TRBJ2-7
abundance: NA
v_gene: TRBV5-1
d_gene: TRBD1
CDR3nt: TGCGCCAGCAGCTGGGGGACAGGAGACTACGAGCAGTACTTC
CDR3aa: CASSWGTGDYEQYF

j_gene: TRBJ1-2
abundance: NA
v_gene: TRBV6-5
d_gene: NA
CDR3nt: TGTGCCAGCAGAAACCTCTATGGCTACACCTTC
CDR3aa: CASRNLYGYTF

j_gene: TRBJ2-7
abundance: NA
v_gene: TRBV7-9
d_gene: NA
CDR3nt: TGTGCCAGCAGGCCGGGACAACACTACGAGCAGTACTTC
CDR3aa: CASRPGQHYEQYF

j_gene: TRBJ1-1
abundance: NA
v_gene: TRBV7-2
d_gene: NA
CDR3nt: TGTGCCAGCAGCTTATGGTTCGGCACTGAAGCTTTCTTT
CDR3aa: CASSLWFGTEAFF

j_gene: TRBJ2-6
abundance: once
v_gene: TRBV7-9
d_gene: NA
CDR3nt: TGTGCCAGCAGCTTAGCGGCAGATAGCTCTGGGGCCAACGTCCTGACTTTC
CDR3aa: CASSLAADSSGANVLTF

j_gene: TRBJ2-7
abundance: NA
v_gene: TRBV29-1
d_gene: TRBD2
CDR3nt: TGCAGCGTTGAAGCCTCCGTGCCCCTAGCGGGCATACGGTACTTC
CDR3aa: CSVEASVPLAGIRYF

j_gene: TRBJ1-5
abundance: NA
v_gene: TRBV25-1
d_gene: NA
CDR3nt: TGTGCCAGCAGTGAATTCGATGGCAATCAGCCCCAGCATTTT
CDR3aa: CASSEFDGNQPQHF

j_gene: TRBJ2-3
abundance: NA
v_gene: TRBV28
d_gene: TRBD2
CDR3nt: TGTGCCAGCAGTTCGTACCCCCAGGTGACTAGCGGGTACCTCACAGATACGCAGTATTTT
CDR3aa: CASSSYPQVTSGYLTDTQYF

j_gene: TRBJ2-7
abundance: NA
v_gene: TRBV5-1
d_gene: NA
CDR3nt: TGCGCCAGCAGCTTGGCGGACGGGTCCTACGAGCAGTACTTC
CDR3aa: CASSLADGSYEQYF

j_gene: TRBJ2-7
abundance: NA
v_gene: TRBV6-1
d_gene: NA
CDR3nt: TGTGCCAGCAGTGAAGGGTGGGATTCTACCTACGAGCAGTACTTC
CDR3aa: CASSEGWDSTYEQYF

j_gene: TRBJ2-2
abundance: NA
v_gene: TRBV11-2
d_gene: NA
CDR3nt: TGTGCCAGCAGCCAAGTACATGCCACCGGGGAGCTGTTTTTT
CDR3aa: CASSQVHATGELFF

j_gene: TRBJ2-4
abundance: NA
v_gene: TRBV7-2
d_gene: NA
CDR3nt: TGTGCCAGCAGCTTAAGTTTATTGGAAGACAGATTCTCGAACATTCAGTACTTC
CDR3aa: CASSLSLLEDRFSNIQYF

j_gene: TRBJ2-7
abundance: NA
v_gene: TRBV29-1
d_gene: NA
CDR3nt: TGCAGCGTTGAAGATCGACTTTACGAGCAGTACTTC
CDR3aa: CSVEDRLYEQYF

j_gene: TRBJ1-1
abundance: NA
v_gene: TRBV9
d_gene: NA
CDR3nt: TGTGCCAGCAGCGTAGCTACTTCGGTGGCAGGGAAGGACACTGAAGCTTTCTTT
CDR3aa: CASSVATSVAGKDTEAFF

j_gene: TRBJ2-3
abundance: NA
v_gene: TRBV11-2
d_gene: NA
CDR3nt: TGTGCCAGCAGCCCTAGGCAGGGAATAACAGATACGCAGTATTTT
CDR3aa: CASSPRQGITDTQYF

j_gene: TRBJ2-7
abundance: once
v_gene: TRBV5-1
d_gene: TRBD1
CDR3nt: TGCGCCAGCAGCTTGGGACAGGGTCCCTACGAGCAGTACTTC
CDR3aa: CASSLGQGPYEQYF

j_gene: TRBJ2-1
abundance: NA
v_gene: TRBV19
d_gene: NA
CDR3nt: TGTGCCAGTAGTCCCCGAGGGGGGTTTGGGAATGAGCAGTTCTTC
CDR3aa: CASSPRGGFGNEQFF

j_gene: TRBJ2-7
abundance: NA
v_gene: TRBV27
d_gene: NA
CDR3nt: TGTGCCAGCAGTTTACAGCAGCTCCCCTACGAGCAGTACTTC
CDR3aa: CASSLQQLPYEQYF

j_gene: TRBJ2-1
abundance: NA
v_gene: TRBV15
d_gene: TRBD2
CDR3nt: TGTGCCACCAGAACTAGCGGGAGTGACAATGAGCAGTTCTTC
CDR3aa: CATRTSGSDNEQFF

j_gene: TRBJ2-1
abundance: NA
v_gene: TRBV27
d_gene: NA
CDR3nt: TGTGCCAGCAGTTTTGGCAATGAGCAGTTCTTC
CDR3aa: CASSFGNEQFF

j_gene: TRBJ2-1
abundance: NA
v_gene: TRBV27
d_gene: TRBD2
CDR3nt: TGTGCCAGCAGTCCGGGGACTAGCGGGACCAATGAGCAGTTCTTC
CDR3aa: CASSPGTSGTNEQFF

j_gene: TRBJ2-3
abundance: NA
v_gene: TRBV27
d_gene: NA
CDR3nt: TGTGCCAGCAGTTCCCCAGATACGCAGTATTTT
CDR3aa: CASSSPDTQYF

j_gene: TRBJ2-7
abundance: NA
v_gene: TRBV11-2
d_gene: NA
CDR3nt: TGTGCCAGCAGCTTAGCATTACTCGAGCAGTACTTC
CDR3aa: CASSLALLEQYF

j_gene: TRBJ1-5
abundance: NA
v_gene: TRBV5-5
d_gene: TRBD1
CDR3nt: TGTGCCAGCAGCTTGTGGGGACAGGGATATAGCAATCAGCCCCAGCATTTT
CDR3aa: CASSLWGQGYSNQPQHF

j_gene: TRBJ2-7
abundance: NA
v_gene: TRBV25-1
d_gene: NA
CDR3nt: TGTGCCAGCAGCGGGCGGGGGCAACGGAGCTCCTACGAGCAGTACTTC
CDR3aa: CASSGRGQRSSYEQYF

j_gene: TRBJ2-7
abundance: NA
v_gene: TRBV7-9
d_gene: TRBD2
CDR3nt: TGTGCCAGCGCCGGGACTAGCGGGAGGGCCTACGAGCAGTACTTC
CDR3aa: CASAGTSGRAYEQYF

j_gene: TRBJ2-7
abundance: NA
v_gene: TRBV28
d_gene: TRBD1
CDR3nt: TGTGCCAGCAGTTCCCGGACAGGAATTTCCTACGAGCAGTACTTC
CDR3aa: CASSSRTGISYEQYF

j_gene: TRBJ1-1
abundance: NA
v_gene: TRBV7-9
d_gene: NA
CDR3nt: TGTGCCAGCAGCCTGGGACCTTCAGAGGCTTTCTTT
CDR3aa: CASSLGPSEAFF

j_gene: TRBJ2-5
abundance: NA
v_gene: TRBV11-2
d_gene: TRBD1
CDR3nt: TGTGCCAGCAGCCTCGGACAGGGGGGAAAGGAGACCCAGTACTTC
CDR3aa: CASSLGQGGKETQYF

j_gene: TRBJ2-7
abundance: NA
v_gene: TRBV6-5
d_gene: NA
CDR3nt: TGTGCCAGCAGTTATGGTTCGGACTCCTACGAGCAGTACTTC
CDR3aa: CASSYGSDSYEQYF

j_gene: TRBJ2-7
abundance: NA
v_gene: TRBV7-9
d_gene: NA
CDR3nt: TGTGCCAGCAGCTTAGCCGGGACGGGATTCTACGAGCAGTACTTC
CDR3aa: CASSLAGTGFYEQYF

j_gene: TRBJ2-2
abundance: once
v_gene: TRBV5-1
d_gene: TRBD1
CDR3nt: TGCGCCAGCCGGCCCCAGGGGGTCGAGAGCACCGGGGAGCTGTTTTTT
CDR3aa: CASRPQGVESTGELFF

j_gene: TRBJ2-6
abundance: NA
v_gene: TRBV7-3
d_gene: NA
CDR3nt: TGTGCCAGCAGCTTCGCGGGTTACGGGGCCAACGTCCTGACTTTC
CDR3aa: CASSFAGYGANVLTF

j_gene: TRBJ1-5
abundance: NA
v_gene: TRBV28
d_gene: NA
CDR3nt: TGTGCCAGCAGACAAAACCAGGATAGCAATCAGCCCCAGCATTTT
CDR3aa: CASRQNQDSNQPQHF

j_gene: TRBJ2-1
abundance: NA
v_gene: TRBV5-5
d_gene: TRBD2
CDR3nt: TGTGCCAGCAGCCCACTAGCGGGAGGTGGTGGCAATGAGCAGTTCTTC
CDR3aa: CASSPLAGGGGNEQFF

j_gene: TRBJ2-1
abundance: NA
v_gene: TRBV6-5
d_gene: TRBD1
CDR3nt: TGTGCCAGCAGCCTCAGGACAGGGGGCAAGGATGAGCAGTTCTTC
CDR3aa: CASSLRTGGKDEQFF

j_gene: TRBJ2-7
abundance: NA
v_gene: TRBV27
d_gene: TRBD2
CDR3nt: TGTGCCAGCAGTTTGTCAGCGGGAGTCTGGTACGAGCAGTACTTC
CDR3aa: CASSLSAGVWYEQYF

j_gene: TRBJ2-1
abundance: NA
v_gene: TRBV4-2
d_gene: TRBD2
CDR3nt: TGTGCCAGCAGCCAAGATTGGCGCGGGAGAGGGAATGAGCAGTTCTTC
CDR3aa: CASSQDWRGRGNEQFF

j_gene: TRBJ2-1
abundance: NA
v_gene: TRBV18
d_gene: TRBD1
CDR3nt: TGTGCCAGCTTCCCTACAGGGGCCCCCTACAATGAGCAGTTCTTC
CDR3aa: CASFPTGAPYNEQFF

j_gene: TRBJ2-1
abundance: NA
v_gene: TRBV30
d_gene: NA
CDR3nt: TGTGCCTGGAGTGCCCAATGGGGCGCGGTTACACGGTTCTTC
CDR3aa: CAWSAQWGAVTRFF

j_gene: TRBJ2-4
abundance: NA
v_gene: TRBV6-6
d_gene: TRBD1
CDR3nt: TGTGCCAGCAGCCCACAGGGGAACATTCAGTACTTC
CDR3aa: CASSPQGNIQYF